The 10 T cell receptor beta chains in this list originate from one sample, sequenced in a study of blood T cell repertoires in COVID-19. Some clones are missing from TCRdb's copy, which holds only in-frame ones; the method was immunoSEQ multiplex PCR. The top ten clones hold about 5.7% of a sample with fewer than 350,000 clones, around 88% of them seen once. Sequencing was performed on PBMCs or T cells enriched from blood (not recorded which). These receptors all stem from a woman aged 35 to 49 who had recovered from COVID-19.

This clone came up once. The CDR3 DNA reads TGTGCCAGCAGTCCCTTGGGGGGGGGCTCCTATGGCTACACCTTC. It translates to CASSPLGGGSYGYTF. The V gene is TRBV28, the J gene TRBJ1-2; D perhaps matches TRBD1 (6 bases). The V gene's germline CDR1 is MDHEN and CDR2 SYDVKM. The CDR3 has 15 residues. With 5 bases removed from V and 4 bases from J, the gap between germline ends came to 17 bases.

This chain uses TRBV10-2 with TRBJ1-4; TRBD1 matches 9 bases. Losses at the gene ends were 6 bases for V and 1 base for J; bases not matched to a gene: 3. Germline CDR1 is WSHSY and CDR2 is SAAADI. CDR3 length equals 15 residues. Here the CDR3 DNA reads TGCGCCAGCAGGGGGACAGGGAGAACTAATGAAAAACTGTTTTTT. This gives the protein CASRGTGRTNEKLFF.

The genes are TRBV28 and TRBJ2-1, with 11 bases lining up with TRBD2. Germline CDR1 reads MDHEN; CDR2 reads SYDVKM. The CDR3 extends over 18 amino acids. V was clipped by 6 bases and J by 9 bases; unmatched bases: 19. This CDR3 is CASREFLGTSGSKIEQFF. The CDR3 DNA follows: TGTGCCAGCAGGGAGTTTTTAGGAACTAGCGGGAGTAAGATTGAGCAGTTCTTC.

The chain has TRBV18 and TRBJ1-2, with unresolved D. Looked up from germline, CDR1 is KGHSH and CDR2 is LQKENI. The ends were cut back, 2 bases at V and 8 bases at J, with 9 bases in the middle. This CDR3 has 12 residues. CDR3 in amino acids: CASSPASGGYTF. In DNA form, the CDR3 reads TGTGCCAGCTCACCAGCCTCGGGGGGCTACACCTTC.

The sample holds one count of this clone. This sequence joins TRBV6-5 and TRBJ2-3, with TRBD2 as a possible D gene (6 bases). Per the germline V gene, CDR1 is MNHEY and CDR2 is SVGAGI. This CDR3 contains 15 residues. Between the trimmed V and J ends, which lost 6 bases and 2 bases, there was a span of 15 bases. CDR3 in DNA: TGTGCCAGCAGGGATCGGGACTTCTCCACAGATACGCAGTATTTT. Its protein product is CASRDRDFSTDTQYF.

The chain carries TRBV14 and TRBJ2-5; 7 nucleotides align to TRBD1. CDR3 size: 16 residues. V trimming: 4 bases; J trimming: 5 bases; junction bases outside the gene matches: 13. Germline V gives CDR1 SGHDN, CDR2 FVKESK. This CDR3 is CASSLSWGMGQETQYF. The CDR3 nucleotides are TGTGCCAGCAGCCTCTCCTGGGGGATGGGACAGGAGACCCAGTACTTC.

The chain joins TRBV28 to TRBJ2-1; 7 nucleotides line up with TRBD1. Germline CDR1 is MDHEN and CDR2 is SYDVKM. The CDR3 is made up of 15 amino acids. V was pared by 3 bases and J by 7 bases, with 9 bases of the junction left unmatched. The CDR3 nucleotides are TGTGCCAGCAGTTTCTATTCAGGGGGTGCAAATGAGCAGTTCTTC. It encodes CASSFYSGGANEQFF.

The chain combines TRBV6-2 or TRBV6-3 with TRBJ2-7; D is ambiguous. CDR3 length equals 15 residues. Per germline, CDR1 MNHEY and CDR2 SVGEGT. V was clipped by 5 bases and J by 1 base, with 15 bases between them. CDR3 sequence reads: CASSLGTVLSYEQYF. The CDR3 region has the DNA TGTGCCAGCAGTCTCGGTACGGTTCTGTCCTACGAGCAGTACTTC.

The chain uses TRBV28 and TRBJ1-2; 8 bases are a match to TRBD1. V shed 3 bases and J 3 bases; nucleotides not matched to a gene: 6. The CDR3 is made up of 15 amino acids. Germline assignment: CDR1 MDHEN and CDR2 SYDVKM. DNA of the CDR3: TGTGCCAGCAGTTTTCCAGGGGGCGCTGACTATGGCTACACCTTC. As protein: CASSFPGGADYGYTF.

This chain uses TRBV6-5 with TRBJ1-6, with D perhaps TRBD1 (6 bases). The CDR3 consists of 13 residues. The ends were cut back, 7 bases at V and 11 bases at J, with 15 bases in the middle. Germline V gene sequence: CDR1 MNHEY, CDR2 SVGAGI. The CDR3 is CASIRWGGPPLHF. The CDR3 region has the DNA TGTGCCAGCATCAGGTGGGGGGGCCCACCCCTCCACTTT.